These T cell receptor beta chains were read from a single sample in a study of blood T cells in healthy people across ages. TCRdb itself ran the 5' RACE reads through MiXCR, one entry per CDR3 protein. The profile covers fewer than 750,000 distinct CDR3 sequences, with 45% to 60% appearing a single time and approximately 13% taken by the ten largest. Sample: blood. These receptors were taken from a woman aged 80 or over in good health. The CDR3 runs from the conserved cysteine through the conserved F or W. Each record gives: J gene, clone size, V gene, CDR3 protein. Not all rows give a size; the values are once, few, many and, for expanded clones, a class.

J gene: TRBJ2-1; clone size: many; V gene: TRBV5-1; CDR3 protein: CASSLQVTQYNEQFF
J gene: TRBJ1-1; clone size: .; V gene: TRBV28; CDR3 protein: CASRYTSRTEAFF
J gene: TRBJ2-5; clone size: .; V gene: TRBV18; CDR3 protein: CASRRGVQETQYF
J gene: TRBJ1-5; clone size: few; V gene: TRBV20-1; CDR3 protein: CSARVPGVLPQHF
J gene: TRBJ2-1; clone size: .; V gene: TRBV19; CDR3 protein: CASSMGSYNEQFF
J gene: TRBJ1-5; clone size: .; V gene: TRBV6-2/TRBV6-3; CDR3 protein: CASSRRGVVADQPQHF
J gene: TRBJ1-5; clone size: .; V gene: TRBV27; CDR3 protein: CASSLTGAFQPQHF
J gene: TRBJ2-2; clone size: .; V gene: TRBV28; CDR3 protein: CASSSVGLAMNTGELFF
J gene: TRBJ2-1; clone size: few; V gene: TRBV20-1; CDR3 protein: CSAGAGTGENEQFF
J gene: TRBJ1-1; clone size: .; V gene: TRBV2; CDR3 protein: CASSEYSMNTEAFF
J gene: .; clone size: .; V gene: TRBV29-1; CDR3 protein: CSGRDRVQETQYF
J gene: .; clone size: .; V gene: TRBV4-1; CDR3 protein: CASSQDPGTVIYEQYF
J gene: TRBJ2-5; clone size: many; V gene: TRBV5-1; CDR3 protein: CASSLSAGDQETQYF
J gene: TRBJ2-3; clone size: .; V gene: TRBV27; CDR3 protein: CASSYGGPLFSTQYF
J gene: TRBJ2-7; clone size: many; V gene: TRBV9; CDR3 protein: CASSVDLAPASEQYF
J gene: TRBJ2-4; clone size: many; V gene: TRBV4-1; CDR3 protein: CASSQSFYGLVIRIQYF
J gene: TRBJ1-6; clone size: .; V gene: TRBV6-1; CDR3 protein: CATETTGESPLHF
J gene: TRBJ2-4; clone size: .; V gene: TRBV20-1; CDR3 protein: CSARPPGRRNEQYF
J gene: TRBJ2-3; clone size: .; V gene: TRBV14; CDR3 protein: CASSQFTSGRLDTQYF
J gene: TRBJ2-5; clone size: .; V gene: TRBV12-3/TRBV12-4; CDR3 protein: CASRMTGPSETQYF